These T cell receptor beta chains were read from a single sample in a study of shared clonotypes between healthy human individuals. TCRdb's copy holds only in-frame clones and misses some; the assay was immunoSEQ multiplex PCR. The repertoire holds roughly 2.1 million clones, with 85% to 95% as singletons. Sequenced material: naive CD8+ T cells from PBMCs. These TCRs come from a man in his late teens or twenties in good health. Some clones in this sample may be carry-over from other donors' samples. The CDR3 runs from the conserved cysteine through the conserved F or W.

j_call v_call cdr3_aa
TRBJ1-4 TRBV28 CASSSTWSEKLFF
TRBJ2-7 TRBV5-1 CASSTGIEQYF
TRBJ2-3 TRBV15 CATSLPRGLRDTQYF
TRBJ2-1 TRBV7-3 CASSLAGTPYNEQFF
TRBJ1-1 TRBV6-5 CASSYGGEAFF
TRBJ2-1 TRBV5-6 CASSLAQGRANEQFF
TRBJ2-1 TRBV6-5 CASSVARLSYNEQFF
TRBJ2-1 TRBV7-3 CASSLFGGGNNEQFF
TRBJ2-4 TRBV28 CASSSLTSGTIQYF
TRBJ2-7 TRBV10-2 CASTSLAGGLYEQYF
TRBJ2-1 TRBV29-1 CSSRGGNYNEQFF
TRBJ2-7 TRBV27 CASSSKGSGGAYEQYF
TRBJ2-2 TRBV27 CASSLMKTGELFF
TRBJ2-3 TRBV7-9 CASSPPQRALDTQYF